The clone carrying this TCR beta chain has only a few counts. Its cognate antigen is unknown. MiXCR was run by TCRdb on the 5' RACE reads, yielding one entry per CDR3 protein. The repertoire holds about 18,000 distinct CDR3 sequences, with 6% to 9% as singletons. The sample is drawn from a study of spatial heterogeneity in lung cancer. Study-wide points: In tumors, expanded intratumoral alpha and beta TCR counts tracked mutation counts. Estimation of coverage gave values of around 6.6% for alpha and approximately 13% for beta chains in tumor T cells.

The V gene's germline CDR1 is DFQATT and CDR2 SNEGSKA (reference sequence). This CDR3 has 14 amino acids. V gave up 5 bases and J gave up 3 bases, with 17 bases separating them. Noted time point: sample taken at primary tumor resection. In each case, whole RNA from tumor, nontumor lung or frozen PBMC was sequenced unsorted. This material consisted of lung tumor tissue, taken at surgery. The sequence was obtained from a male donor with early-stage non-small cell lung cancer. The chain links TRBV20-1 to TRBJ2-7, with D possibly TRBD2 on 6 matching bases. The CDR3 protein is CSAFGSKGLYEQYF. In nucleotides, the CDR3 is TGCAGTGCTTTCGGGTCCAAGGGACTCTACGAGCAGTACTTC.